This is a list of T cell receptor beta chains from one sample in a study of shared clonotypes between healthy human individuals. The method was immunoSEQ multiplex PCR; TCRdb's version includes in-frame clones alone and lacks a portion of them. The sample consists of around 990,000 clones, roughly 77% of them appearing once. The sequenced sample was memory CD4+ T cells from PBMCs. These receptors were collected from a man between 18 and 29 years old in good health. Some clones in this sample may be carry-over from other donors' samples. Each CDR3 is given without its conserved first and last residue. The order of the fields is CDR3 length, J gene, V gene, CDR3 protein.

len: 14
j_gene: TRBJ1-4
v_gene: TRBV2
CDR3aa: ASSEAATGGLEKLF

len: 12
j_gene: TRBJ2-3
v_gene: TRBV2
CDR3aa: ASSEAGITDTQY

len: 13
j_gene: TRBJ1-6
v_gene: TRBV2
CDR3aa: ASVGEVAGHSPLH

len: 11
j_gene: TRBJ2-3
v_gene: TRBV11-2
CDR3aa: ASSFPPVDTQY

len: 16
j_gene: TRBJ2-5
v_gene: TRBV6-1
CDR3aa: ASSGRQGGGLAGETQY

len: 16
j_gene: TRBJ2-7
v_gene: TRBV25-1
CDR3aa: ASSDLPPGQGLPYEQY

len: 10
j_gene: TRBJ2-7
v_gene: TRBV15
CDR3aa: ATAWREGEQY

len: 12
j_gene: TRBJ2-2
v_gene: TRBV5-1
CDR3aa: ASKDRGDTGELF

len: 12
j_gene: TRBJ1-2
v_gene: TRBV28
CDR3aa: ASRPGGQIYGYT

len: 9
j_gene: TRBJ2-7
v_gene: TRBV20-1
CDR3aa: SADFLYEQY

len: 11
j_gene: TRBJ2-1
v_gene: TRBV18
CDR3aa: ASSLGTGEEQF

len: 12
j_gene: TRBJ2-7
v_gene: TRBV15
CDR3aa: ATSLVTTSYEQY

len: 14
j_gene: TRBJ2-1
v_gene: TRBV5-1
CDR3aa: ASSLIGQGAYNEQF

len: 15
j_gene: TRBJ2-6
v_gene: TRBV7-2
CDR3aa: ASSLAAGYSGANVLT

len: 12
j_gene: -
v_gene: TRBV5-1
CDR3aa: ASSLGRERYEQY

len: 11
j_gene: TRBJ1-5
v_gene: TRBV4-3
CDR3aa: ASSQGEGQPQH

len: 13
j_gene: TRBJ2-3
v_gene: TRBV27
CDR3aa: ASSRQGGVTDTQY

len: 12
j_gene: TRBJ2-5
v_gene: TRBV2
CDR3aa: ASSEQGAGETQY

len: 13
j_gene: TRBJ2-1
v_gene: TRBV15
CDR3aa: ATSRAGGVMNEQF

len: 14
j_gene: TRBJ2-1
v_gene: TRBV11-2
CDR3aa: ASSLVPISGRNEQF

len: 13
j_gene: TRBJ2-7
v_gene: TRBV5-4
CDR3aa: ASSTRQGDFYEQY

len: 13
j_gene: TRBJ2-7
v_gene: TRBV7-3
CDR3aa: ASSLIPGFLHEQY

len: 11
j_gene: TRBJ2-7
v_gene: TRBV28
CDR3aa: ASRRTAPHEQY

len: 11
j_gene: TRBJ2-7
v_gene: TRBV7-8
CDR3aa: ASSFLGGDEQY

len: 13
j_gene: TRBJ2-3
v_gene: TRBV10-1
CDR3aa: ASSGTSESTDTQY

len: 13
j_gene: TRBJ2-2
v_gene: TRBV7-2
CDR3aa: ASSLAGQITGELF

len: 11
j_gene: TRBJ2-7
v_gene: TRBV6-5
CDR3aa: ASSPGQYYEQY

len: 19
j_gene: TRBJ2-1
v_gene: TRBV19
CDR3aa: ASSKPNQGLAGVVGNGEQF

len: 15
j_gene: TRBJ2-1
v_gene: TRBV4-1
CDR3aa: ASSQDVLRDRKNEQF

len: 12
j_gene: TRBJ2-1
v_gene: TRBV7-3
CDR3aa: ASSPRTSGGEQF

len: 12
j_gene: TRBJ2-7
v_gene: TRBV5-1
CDR3aa: ASSLGDTSYEQY

len: 14
j_gene: TRBJ2-2
v_gene: TRBV7-3
CDR3aa: ASSLKAGGNTGELF

len: 10
j_gene: TRBJ2-7
v_gene: TRBV7-2
CDR3aa: ASSLVALQQY

len: 12
j_gene: TRBJ1-1
v_gene: TRBV6-6
CDR3aa: ASSLAGANTEAF

len: 16
j_gene: TRBJ2-7
v_gene: TRBV7-9
CDR3aa: ASSLDRGLGWKIYEQY

len: 11
j_gene: TRBJ2-7
v_gene: TRBV30
CDR3aa: AWSAGTGLEQY

len: 10
j_gene: TRBJ2-7
v_gene: TRBV27
CDR3aa: ASSLNTYEQY

len: 13
j_gene: TRBJ1-4
v_gene: TRBV7-9
CDR3aa: ASSRNAGLNEKLF

len: 12
j_gene: TRBJ1-2
v_gene: TRBV6-5
CDR3aa: ASSPGLASYGYT

len: 15
j_gene: TRBJ1-5
v_gene: TRBV7-2
CDR3aa: ASSLWAGGAGNQPQH

len: 12
j_gene: TRBJ2-5
v_gene: TRBV15
CDR3aa: ATNLAGGVETQY

len: 10
j_gene: TRBJ1-2
v_gene: TRBV28
CDR3aa: ASRGRNYGYT

len: 14
j_gene: TRBJ1-5
v_gene: TRBV19
CDR3aa: ASSIVSSISNQPQH

len: 12
j_gene: TRBJ1-1
v_gene: TRBV5-4
CDR3aa: ASSATGDQTEAF

len: 12
j_gene: TRBJ2-7
v_gene: TRBV9
CDR3aa: ASSVRWEQNEQY

len: 12
j_gene: TRBJ2-7
v_gene: TRBV5-4
CDR3aa: ASSLDRAAGEQY

len: 17
j_gene: TRBJ2-3
v_gene: TRBV18
CDR3aa: ASSPFTPTTMTSTDTQY

len: 14
j_gene: TRBJ1-2
v_gene: TRBV6-1
CDR3aa: ASSGYKSGGHYGYT

len: 11
j_gene: TRBJ1-4
v_gene: TRBV29-1
CDR3aa: SVDEGSNEKLF

len: 13
j_gene: TRBJ2-7
v_gene: TRBV5-6
CDR3aa: ASSPTGQGSYEQY

len: 14
j_gene: TRBJ2-2
v_gene: TRBV5-1
CDR3aa: ASSLDGGVNVGELF

len: 11
j_gene: TRBJ1-5
v_gene: TRBV28
CDR3aa: ASSPDPNQPQH

len: 12
j_gene: TRBJ2-1
v_gene: TRBV7-2
CDR3aa: ASSSPPGTNEQF

len: 11
j_gene: TRBJ2-7
v_gene: TRBV6-6
CDR3aa: ASSYDSSYEQY